This T cell receptor (beta chain) was captured by sequencing in a study of T cell responses to AZD1222 COVID-19 vaccine. Study-level points and caveats: White British ancestry dominated among donors, who included more females, and clonal diversity was possibly underestimated. Spike-specific TCR breadth and depth went up after people got two AZD1222 doses. Repertoires were collected only later (after the peak T cell response had occurred). Just a handful of AZD1222 recipients tested seropositive at baseline.

Profiled with immunoSEQ multiplex PCR; TCRdb holds only in-frame clones, not every one. This sample has around 140,000 clones, with 75% to 90% found just once. Germline-derived CDR1 and CDR2 are GTSNPN and SVGIG (reference sequence). This CDR3 spans 14 amino acids. The ends lost 0 bases at V and 7 bases at J; junction bases unmatched: 6. As for this clone: Antigen specificity is unknown.

This sequence joins TRBV30 and TRBJ2-1; TRBD2 matches at 7 bases. This clonotype was obtained from an adult in good health. Sequencing used peripheral blood, obtained on day 0 of AZD1222 vaccination. CDR3 protein: CAWSVRSGFNEQFF. In DNA form, the CDR3 reads TGTGCCTGGAGTGTACGTAGCGGGTTTAATGAGCAGTTCTTC.